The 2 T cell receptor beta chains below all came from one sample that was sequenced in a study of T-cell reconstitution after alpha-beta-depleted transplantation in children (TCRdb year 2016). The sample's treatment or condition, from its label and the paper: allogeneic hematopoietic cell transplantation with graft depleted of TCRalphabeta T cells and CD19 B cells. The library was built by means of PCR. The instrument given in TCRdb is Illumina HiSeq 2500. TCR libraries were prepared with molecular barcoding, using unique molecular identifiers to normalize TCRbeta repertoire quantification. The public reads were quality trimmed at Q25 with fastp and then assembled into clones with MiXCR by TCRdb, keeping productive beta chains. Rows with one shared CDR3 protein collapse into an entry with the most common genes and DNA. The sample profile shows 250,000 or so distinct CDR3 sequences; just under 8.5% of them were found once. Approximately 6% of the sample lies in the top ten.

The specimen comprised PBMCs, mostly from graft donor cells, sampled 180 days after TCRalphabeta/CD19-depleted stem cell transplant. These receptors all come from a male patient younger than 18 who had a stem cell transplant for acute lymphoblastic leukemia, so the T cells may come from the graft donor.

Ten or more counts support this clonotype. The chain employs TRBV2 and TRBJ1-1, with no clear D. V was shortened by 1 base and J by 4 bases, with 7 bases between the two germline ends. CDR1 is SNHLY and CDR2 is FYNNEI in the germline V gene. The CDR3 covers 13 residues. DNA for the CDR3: TGTGCCAGCAGTGAAGAGGGTCGCACTGAAGCTTTCTTT. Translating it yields CASSEEGRTEAFF.

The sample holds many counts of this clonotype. CDR3 protein: CASSYLGGYTF. DNA of the CDR3: TGTGCCAGCAGTTACTTGGGTGGCTACACCTTC. This chain uses TRBV6-5 with TRBJ1-2; D call uncertain. V shed 1 base and J shed 7 bases, with 4 bases lying between them. Germline V gene lookup returns CDR1 MNHEY and CDR2 SVGAGI. CDR3 length: 11 residues.